This TCR beta chain originates from a study of PD-L1 blockade in urothelial cancer (dated by TCRdb to about 2017). With regard to the full study: Therapy was started at some point between 2014 and 2016 for all patients, and atezolizumab 1,200 mg was administered intravenously every 3 weeks. About nine tenths of the roughly 29 patients were males with bladder-origin urothelial cancer, and 18 of 29 reported a prior smoking history. Patients had an ECOG performance status of 0 or 1 and had received between 0 and 3 prior chemotherapy regimens. Blood samples were analyzed at two time points: 3 weeks after treatment start (second dose) and 6 weeks after treatment start. Blood samples gave median yields of about 150,000 T cells and approximately 80,000 unique TCRs, along with a median clonality of 0.080. An exploratory multi-omic analysis was conducted of the somatic, immune and clinical correlates of response to PD-L1 blockade with atezolizumab in urothelial cancer. Pretreatment tumor samples, along with matched peripheral blood serially collected before and after atezolizumab treatment, were subjected to TCR sequencing. Durable clinical benefit was defined as progression-free survival longer than 6 months, and TCR features were also tested against progression-free and overall survival. Whole exome sequencing and RNA sequencing of pretreatment tumors were performed alongside TCR sequencing in the same patients. Under ten patients achieved durable clinical benefit and approximately 20 did not. Pretreatment blood TCR-seq was available for twenty-nine patients, at least one posttreatment blood collection was obtained for 24 patients, and tumor TCR-seq was available for 24 patients.

Remarks on this clone: No cognate antigen has been identified for it. No base-level quality is on record; no much larger clone is a single base apart.

The cohort included 25 to 30 patients with locally advanced or metastatic urothelial carcinoma who were treated at Memorial Sloan Kettering on a trial protocol. Peripheral blood mononuclear cells were collected pretreatment and during treatment, with between 1 and 8 total time points per patient. The Qiagen DNeasy Blood extraction kit was used to purify genomic DNA from total PBMCs and tumor samples. Collected pretreatment and during treatment, PBMCs were isolated and stored as previously described. To estimate absolute template abundance from read counts, synthetic TCR analog templates were spiked into each PCR. The immunoSEQ assay was used to amplify TCRbeta CDR3 regions from genomic DNA with bias-controlled V and J gene primers. Sequencing of rearranged TCRbeta segments was done at approximately 20X coverage. The published analysis was carried out like this. Sequencing errors were corrected by clustering, and CDR3s were annotated against IMGT so that V, D and J genes could be assigned. Downstream analyses used only productive TCRbeta rearrangements, leaving out any out-of-frame or stop-codon sequences. Clonality was calculated as one minus the Shannon entropy normalized by the log of the number of unique productive sequences. Clones differing between time points or between blood and tumor were identified by Fisher's exact test with Benjamini-Hochberg correction at adjusted p below 0.01. This immuneACCESS table, as held by TCRdb, lists in-frame sequences with V and J called but not all clones. Of the missing ones, under half trace to an unresolved V gene in checked studies; the others have no known cause. V, J and clone size reflect that table, while D and trimming were determined from the DNA. This sample lists tens of thousands of clones; approximately 77% were detected once. In total, the top ten clones hold roughly 2.8% of the sample.

On the study overall, not on this receptor specifically: A pretreatment peripheral blood TCR clonality below the median was linked to improved progression-free and overall survival. Greater expansion of tumor-associated TCR clones in peripheral blood 3 weeks after the start of treatment was observed in patients with durable benefit (n of about 21, p = 0.022). Because the sample size was small (n of about 27) and many of the analyses were exploratory, the results are meant to be hypothesis-generating.

The source was PBMCs, collected around atezolizumab (anti-PD-L1) treatment. The clonotype originates from a man aged 65 to 79 with urothelial cancer.

The CDR3 reads as follows: CASSPTGSGYGYTF. The sequenced DNA is TGTGCCAGCAGTCCGACGGGGTCGGGTTATGGCTACACCTTC. Recombination linked TRBV6-5 to TRBJ1-2; the D segment cannot be called with confidence. From the germline V gene, CDR1 is MNHEY and CDR2 is SVGAGI. The CDR3 measures 14 amino acids from cysteine to phenylalanine. The retained sequence is limited to the CDR3, 42 bases, with the frame set at the first base. Trimming at the junction amounts to 5 bases on V and 5 bases on J, and the germline ends lie 15 bases apart.